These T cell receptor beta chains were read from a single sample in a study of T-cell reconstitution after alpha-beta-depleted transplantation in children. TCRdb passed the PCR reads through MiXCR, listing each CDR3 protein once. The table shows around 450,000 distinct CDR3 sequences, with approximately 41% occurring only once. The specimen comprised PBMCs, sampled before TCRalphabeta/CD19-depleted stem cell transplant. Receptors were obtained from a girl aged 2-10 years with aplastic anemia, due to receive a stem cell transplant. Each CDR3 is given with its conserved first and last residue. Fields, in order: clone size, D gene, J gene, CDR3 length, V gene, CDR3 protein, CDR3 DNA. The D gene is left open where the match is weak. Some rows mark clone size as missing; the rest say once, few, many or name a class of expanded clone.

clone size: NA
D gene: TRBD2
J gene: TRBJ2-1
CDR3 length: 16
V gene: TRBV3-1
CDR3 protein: CASSQDLAGLYNEQFF
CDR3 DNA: TGTGCCAGCAGCCAAGACCTAGCGGGCCTCTACAATGAGCAGTTCTTC

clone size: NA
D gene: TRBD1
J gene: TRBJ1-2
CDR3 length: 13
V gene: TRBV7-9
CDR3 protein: CASSFPTGDGYTF
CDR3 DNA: TGTGCCAGCAGCTTCCCGACAGGGGATGGCTACACCTTC

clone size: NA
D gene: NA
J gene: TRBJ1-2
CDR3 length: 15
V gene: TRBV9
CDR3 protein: CASSVGGATNYGYTF
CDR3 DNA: TGTGCCAGCAGCGTAGGGGGGGCCACTAACTATGGCTACACCTTC

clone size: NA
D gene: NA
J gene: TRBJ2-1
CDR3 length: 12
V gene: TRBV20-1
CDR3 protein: CSASRGYNEQFF
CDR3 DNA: TGCAGTGCTAGTCGCGGATACAATGAGCAGTTCTTC

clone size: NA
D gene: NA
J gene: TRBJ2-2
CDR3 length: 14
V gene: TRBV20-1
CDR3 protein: CSARVPGNTGELFF
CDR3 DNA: TGCAGTGCTAGAGTTCCAGGAAACACCGGGGAGCTGTTTTTT

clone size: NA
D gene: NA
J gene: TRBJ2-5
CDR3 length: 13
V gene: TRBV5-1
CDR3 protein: CASKGFSLETQYF
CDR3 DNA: TGCGCCAGCAAGGGGTTCAGTTTGGAGACCCAGTACTTC

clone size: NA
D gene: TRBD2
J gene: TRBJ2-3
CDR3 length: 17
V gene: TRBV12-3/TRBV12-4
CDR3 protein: CASSSLTSGRAMDTQYF
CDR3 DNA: TGTGCCAGCAGTTCGCTGACTAGCGGGAGGGCAATGGATACGCAGTATTTT

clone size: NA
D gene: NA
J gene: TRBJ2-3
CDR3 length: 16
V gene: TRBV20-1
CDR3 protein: CSARDPLAKFTDTQSF
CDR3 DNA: TGCAGTGCTAGAGATCCCCTAGCGAAATTCACAGATACGCAGTCTTTT

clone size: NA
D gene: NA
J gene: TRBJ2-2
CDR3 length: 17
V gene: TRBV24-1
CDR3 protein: CATSDFLGGLRTGELFF
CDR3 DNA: TGTGCCACCAGTGATTTTTTAGGGGGGCTACGCACCGGGGAGCTGTTTTTT

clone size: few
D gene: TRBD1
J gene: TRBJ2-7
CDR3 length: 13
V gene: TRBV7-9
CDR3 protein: CASSFQGASEQYF
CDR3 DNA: TGTGCCAGCAGCTTCCAGGGGGCAAGTGAGCAGTACTTC

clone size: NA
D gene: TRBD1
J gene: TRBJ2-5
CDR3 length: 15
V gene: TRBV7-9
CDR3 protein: CASSLVRTGGETQYF
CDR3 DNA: TGTGCCAGCAGCTTAGTCAGGACAGGCGGTGAGACCCAGTACTTC

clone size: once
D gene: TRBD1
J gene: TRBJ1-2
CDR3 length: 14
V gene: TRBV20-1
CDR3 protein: CSASRTGPDYGYTF
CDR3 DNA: TGCAGTGCTTCCAGGACAGGGCCGGACTATGGCTACACCTTC

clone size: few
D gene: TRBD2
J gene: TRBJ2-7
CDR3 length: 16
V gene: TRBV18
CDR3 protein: CASSPITSGNGYEQYF
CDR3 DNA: TGTGCCAGCTCACCAATAACTAGCGGGAATGGATACGAGCAGTACTTC

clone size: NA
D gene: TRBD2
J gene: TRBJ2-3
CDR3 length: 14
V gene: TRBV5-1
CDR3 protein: CASSSGLAIDTQYF
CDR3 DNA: TGCGCCAGCAGCTCGGGACTAGCGATAGATACGCAGTATTTT

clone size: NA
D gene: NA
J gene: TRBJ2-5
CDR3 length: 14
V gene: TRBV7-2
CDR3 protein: CASSPEGLQETQYF
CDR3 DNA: TGTGCCAGCAGCCCAGAGGGGCTCCAAGAGACCCAGTACTTC

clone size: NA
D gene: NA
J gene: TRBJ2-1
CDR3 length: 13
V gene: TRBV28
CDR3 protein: CASGATSYNEQFF
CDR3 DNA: TGTGCTTCCGGGGCCACCTCATACAATGAGCAGTTCTTC

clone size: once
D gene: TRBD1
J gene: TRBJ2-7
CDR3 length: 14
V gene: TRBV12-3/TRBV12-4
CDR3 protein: CASSSWTGLHEQYF
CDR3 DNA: TGTGCCAGCAGTTCCTGGACAGGGCTCCACGAGCAGTACTTC

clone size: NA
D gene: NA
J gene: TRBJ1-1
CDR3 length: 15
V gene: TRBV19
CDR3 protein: CASSIRTGSKTEAFF
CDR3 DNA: TGTGCCAGTAGTATCCGCACAGGGTCTAAAACTGAAGCTTTCTTT

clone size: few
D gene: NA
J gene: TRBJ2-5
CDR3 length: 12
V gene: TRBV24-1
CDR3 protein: CATSDWGETQYF
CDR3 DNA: TGTGCCACCAGTGATTGGGGGGAGACCCAGTACTTC

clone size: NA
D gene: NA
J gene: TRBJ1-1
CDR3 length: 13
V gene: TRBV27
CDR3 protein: CASSLRRGSEAFF
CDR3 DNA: TGTGCCAGCAGTTTAAGAAGGGGTTCTGAAGCTTTCTTT

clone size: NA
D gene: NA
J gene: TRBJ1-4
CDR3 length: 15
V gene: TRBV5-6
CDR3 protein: CASSFRDGTNEKLFF
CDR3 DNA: TGTGCCAGCAGCTTTAGAGATGGGACTAATGAAAAACTGTTTTTT

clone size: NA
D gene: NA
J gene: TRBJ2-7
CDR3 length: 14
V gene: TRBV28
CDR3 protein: CTSSSHTRRVEQYF
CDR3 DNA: TGTACCAGCAGTTCCCATACTAGACGCGTCGAGCAGTACTTC

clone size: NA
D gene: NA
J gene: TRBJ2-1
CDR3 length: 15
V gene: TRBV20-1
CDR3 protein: CSARTTAIQHNEQFF
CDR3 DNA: TGCAGTGCTAGGACAACGGCGATACAACACAATGAGCAGTTCTTC

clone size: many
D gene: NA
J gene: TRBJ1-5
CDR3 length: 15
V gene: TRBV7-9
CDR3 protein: CASSLGGNSNQPQHF
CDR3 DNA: TGTGCCAGCAGCTTGGGCGGGAATAGCAATCAGCCCCAGCATTTT

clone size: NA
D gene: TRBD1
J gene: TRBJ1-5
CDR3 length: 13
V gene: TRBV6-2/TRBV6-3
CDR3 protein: CASKGQGGQPQHF
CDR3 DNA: TGTGCCTCAAAGGGACAGGGTGGTCAGCCCCAGCATTTT